This T cell receptor (beta chain) was sequenced for a study of long-term antiretroviral therapy in people with HIV. Findings and limits, study-wide: Researchers lacked any data on ART adherence, viral resistance or therapy changes.

A note on this clone: Its antigen is not identified.

The run of the v3.0 immunoSEQ assay was at survey level. The assay was immunoSEQ multiplex PCR, and TCRdb's table has in-frame clones only and misses some. The profile covers 30,000 to 40,000 clones, with about 80% appearing a single time and roughly 8.6% taken by the ten largest. V shed 6 bases, J shed 5 bases, and the junction held 8 bases outside the gene matches. This CDR3 region has 16 residues. Germline V gene sequence: CDR1 MNHEY, CDR2 SMNVEV (reference sequence). Every participant gave one or more pre-ART and two or more post-ART PBMC samples. Every one of the participants with HIV received treatment in the United States. Specimens held roughly 0.9-10 million cryopreserved PBMC prior to DNA extraction.

This chain uses TRBV27 with TRBJ2-1; 12 nucleotides line up with TRBD2. The origin of this receptor is a man aged 18 to 29 with HIV. The specimen was unsorted PBMCs, collected 0.4 years before starting antiretroviral therapy. CDR3 residues: CASSRPGLAGNNEQFF. In nucleotides, the CDR3 is TGTGCCAGCAGCAGACCGGGACTAGCGGGTAACAATGAGCAGTTCTTC.